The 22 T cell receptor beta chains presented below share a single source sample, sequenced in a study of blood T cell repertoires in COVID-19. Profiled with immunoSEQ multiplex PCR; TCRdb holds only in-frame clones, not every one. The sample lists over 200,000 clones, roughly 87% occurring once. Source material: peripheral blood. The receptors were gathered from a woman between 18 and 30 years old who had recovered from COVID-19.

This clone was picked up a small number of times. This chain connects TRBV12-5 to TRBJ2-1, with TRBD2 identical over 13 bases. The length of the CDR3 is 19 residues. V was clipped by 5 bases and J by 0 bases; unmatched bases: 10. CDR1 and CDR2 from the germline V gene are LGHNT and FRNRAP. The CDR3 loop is CASGRAGTSGIPSYNEQFF. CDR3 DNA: TGTGCTAGTGGTCGCGCCGGGACTAGCGGGATCCCCTCCTACAATGAGCAGTTCTTC. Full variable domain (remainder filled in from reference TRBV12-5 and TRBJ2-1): DARVTQTPRHKVTEMGQEVTMRCQPILGHNTVFWYRQTMMQGLELLAYFRNRAPLDDSGMPKDRFSAEMPDATLATLKIQPSEPRDSAVYFCASGRAGTSGIPSYNEQFFGPGTRLTVL.

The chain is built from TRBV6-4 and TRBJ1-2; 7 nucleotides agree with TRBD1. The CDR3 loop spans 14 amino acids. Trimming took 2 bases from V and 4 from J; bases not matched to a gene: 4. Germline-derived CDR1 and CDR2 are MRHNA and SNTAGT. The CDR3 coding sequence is TGTGCCAGCAGTGACAGTGACAGGGCCTATGGCTACACCTTC. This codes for CASSDSDRAYGYTF.

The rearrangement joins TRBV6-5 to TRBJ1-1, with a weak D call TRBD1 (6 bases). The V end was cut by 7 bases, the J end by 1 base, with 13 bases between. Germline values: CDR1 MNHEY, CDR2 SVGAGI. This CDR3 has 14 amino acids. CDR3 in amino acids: CASTSGGGNTEAFF. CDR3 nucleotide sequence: TGTGCCAGCACCTCGGGAGGGGGGAACACTGAAGCTTTCTTT.

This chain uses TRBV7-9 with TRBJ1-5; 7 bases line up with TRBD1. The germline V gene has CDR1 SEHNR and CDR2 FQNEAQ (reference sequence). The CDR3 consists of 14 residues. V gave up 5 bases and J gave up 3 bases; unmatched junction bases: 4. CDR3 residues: CASSPGTANQPQHF. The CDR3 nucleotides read TGTGCCAGCAGCCCAGGGACAGCCAATCAGCCCCAGCATTTT.

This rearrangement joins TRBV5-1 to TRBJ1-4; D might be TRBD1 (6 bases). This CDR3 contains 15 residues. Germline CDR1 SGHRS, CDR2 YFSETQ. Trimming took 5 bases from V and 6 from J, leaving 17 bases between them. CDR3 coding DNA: TGCGCCAGCAGTCGGGGCCCAGGGGTGGATGAAAAACTGTTTTTT. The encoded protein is CASSRGPGVDEKLFF.

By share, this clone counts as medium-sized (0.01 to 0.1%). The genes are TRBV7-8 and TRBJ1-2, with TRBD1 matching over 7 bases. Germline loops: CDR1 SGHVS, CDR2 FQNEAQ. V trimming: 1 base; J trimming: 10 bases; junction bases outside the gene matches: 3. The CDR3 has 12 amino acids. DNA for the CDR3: TGTGCCAGCAGCTTAGACAGGGGTGACTACACCTTC. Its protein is CASSLDRGDYTF.

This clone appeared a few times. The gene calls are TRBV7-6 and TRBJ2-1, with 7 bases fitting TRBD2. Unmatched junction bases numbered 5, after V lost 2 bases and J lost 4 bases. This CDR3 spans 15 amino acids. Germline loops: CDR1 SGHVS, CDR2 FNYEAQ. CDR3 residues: CASSLMASGYNEQFF. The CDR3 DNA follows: TGTGCCAGCAGCTTAATGGCTAGCGGTTACAATGAGCAGTTCTTC.

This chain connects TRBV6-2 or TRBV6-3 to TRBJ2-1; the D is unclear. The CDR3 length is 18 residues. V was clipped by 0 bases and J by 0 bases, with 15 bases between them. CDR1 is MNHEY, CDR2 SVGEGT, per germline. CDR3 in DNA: TGTGCCAGCAGTTACTCGAGTCCTTTGTACAGCTCCTACAATGAGCAGTTCTTC. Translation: CASSYSSPLYSSYNEQFF.

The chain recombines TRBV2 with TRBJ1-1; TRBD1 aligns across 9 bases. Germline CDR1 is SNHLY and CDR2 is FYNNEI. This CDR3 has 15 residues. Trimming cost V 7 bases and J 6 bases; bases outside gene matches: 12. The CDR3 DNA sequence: TGTGCCAGCATCATCTTCCGGGACAGGGCCCCTGAAGCTTTCTTT. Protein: CASIIFRDRAPEAFF.

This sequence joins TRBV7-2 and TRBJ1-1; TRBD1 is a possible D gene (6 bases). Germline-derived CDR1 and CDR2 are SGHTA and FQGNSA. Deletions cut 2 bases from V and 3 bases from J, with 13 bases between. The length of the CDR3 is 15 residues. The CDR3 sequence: CASSLSFAGDTEAFF. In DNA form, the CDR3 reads TGTGCCAGCAGCTTATCGTTTGCAGGGGACACTGAAGCTTTCTTT.

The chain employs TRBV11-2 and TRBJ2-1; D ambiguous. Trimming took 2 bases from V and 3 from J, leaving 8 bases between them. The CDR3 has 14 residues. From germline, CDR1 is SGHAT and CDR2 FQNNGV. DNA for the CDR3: TGTGCCAGCAGCTTAATAGATGGCTACAATGAGCAGTTCTTC. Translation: CASSLIDGYNEQFF.

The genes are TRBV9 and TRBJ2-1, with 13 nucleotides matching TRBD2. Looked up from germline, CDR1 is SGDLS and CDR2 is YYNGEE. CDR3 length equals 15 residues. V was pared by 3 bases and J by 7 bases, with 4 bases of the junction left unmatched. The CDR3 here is CASSDGLAGVNEQFF. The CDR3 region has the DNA TGTGCCAGCAGCGATGGACTAGCGGGAGTTAATGAGCAGTTCTTC. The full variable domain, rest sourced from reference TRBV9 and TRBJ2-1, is DSGVTQTPKHLITATGQRVTLRCSPRSGDLSVYWYQQSLDQGLQFLIQYYNGEERAKGNILERFSAQQFPDLHSELNLSSLELGDSALYFCASSDGLAGVNEQFFGPGTRLTVL.

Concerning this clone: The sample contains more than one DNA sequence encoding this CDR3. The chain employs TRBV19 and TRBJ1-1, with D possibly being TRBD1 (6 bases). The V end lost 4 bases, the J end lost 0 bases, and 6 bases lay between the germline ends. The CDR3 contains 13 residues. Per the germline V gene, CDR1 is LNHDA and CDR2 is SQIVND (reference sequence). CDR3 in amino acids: CASSRGLNTEAFF. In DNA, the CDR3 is TGTGCCAGTAGTAGGGGGCTGAACACTGAAGCTTTCTTT.

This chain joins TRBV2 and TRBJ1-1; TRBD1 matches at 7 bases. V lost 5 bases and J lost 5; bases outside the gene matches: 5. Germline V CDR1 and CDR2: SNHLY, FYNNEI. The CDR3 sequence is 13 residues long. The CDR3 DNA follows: TGTGCCAGCAGTAGACAGGGTAGAACTGAAGCTTTCTTT. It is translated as CASSRQGRTEAFF.

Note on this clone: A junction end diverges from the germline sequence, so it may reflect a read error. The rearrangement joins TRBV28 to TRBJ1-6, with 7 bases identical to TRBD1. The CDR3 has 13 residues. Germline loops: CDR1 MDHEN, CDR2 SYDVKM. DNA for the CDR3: TGTGCCGGCAGAGGCAGGGACAGATCACCCCTCCACTTT. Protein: CAGRGRDRSPLHF.

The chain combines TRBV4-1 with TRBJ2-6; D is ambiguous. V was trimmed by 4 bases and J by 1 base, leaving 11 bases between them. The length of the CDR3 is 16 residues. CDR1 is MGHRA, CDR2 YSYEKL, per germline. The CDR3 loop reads CASSPLGLSGANVLTF. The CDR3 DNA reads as TGCGCCAGCAGCCCACTCGGTCTGTCTGGGGCCAACGTCCTGACTTTC.

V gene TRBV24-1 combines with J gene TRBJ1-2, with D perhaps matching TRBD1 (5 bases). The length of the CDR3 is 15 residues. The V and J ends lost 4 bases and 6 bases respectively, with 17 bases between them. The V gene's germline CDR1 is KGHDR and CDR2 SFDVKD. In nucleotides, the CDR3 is TGTGCCACCAGTGACTCCCCAGGGATTCTCAATGGCTACACCTTC. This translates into CATSDSPGILNGYTF.

The CDR3 protein is CASSSPGLPGGTEAFF. In nucleotides, the CDR3 is TGTGCCAGCAGTTCCCCGGGACTCCCCGGGGGAACTGAAGCTTTCTTT. The chain carries TRBV6-5 and TRBJ1-1, with D tentatively TRBD1 (5 bases). The V end lost 4 bases, the J end lost 5 bases, and 20 bases lay between the germline ends. Germline CDR1 and CDR2: MNHEY and SVGAGI. CDR3 length: 16 residues.

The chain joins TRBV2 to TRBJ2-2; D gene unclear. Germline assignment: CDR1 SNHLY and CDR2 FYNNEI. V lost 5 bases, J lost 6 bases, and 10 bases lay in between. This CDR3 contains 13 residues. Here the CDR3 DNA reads TGTGCCAGCAGTTCAGAGAGCGCCGGGGAGCTGTTTTTT. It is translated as CASSSESAGELFF.

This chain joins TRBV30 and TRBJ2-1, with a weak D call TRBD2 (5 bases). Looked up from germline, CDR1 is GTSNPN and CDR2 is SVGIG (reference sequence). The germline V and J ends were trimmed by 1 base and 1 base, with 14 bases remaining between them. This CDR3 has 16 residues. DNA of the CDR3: TGTGCCTGGAGTGCGGTTGGCGGGTATTCCTACAATGAGCAGTTCTTC. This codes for CAWSAVGGYSYNEQFF. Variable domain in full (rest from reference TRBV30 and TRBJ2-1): SQTIHQWPATLVQPVGSPLSLECTVEGTSNPNLYWYRQAAGRGLQLLFYSVGIGQISSEVPQNLSASRPQDRQFILSSKKLLLSDSGFYLCAWSAVGGYSYNEQFFGPGTRLTVL.

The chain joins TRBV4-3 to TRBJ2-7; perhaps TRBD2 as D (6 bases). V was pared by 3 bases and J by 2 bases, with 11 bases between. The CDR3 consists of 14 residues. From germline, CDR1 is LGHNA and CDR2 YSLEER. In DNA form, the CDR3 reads TGCGCCAGCAGCCAGAGGACGGGAGCCTACGAGCAGTACTTC. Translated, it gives CASSQRTGAYEQYF.

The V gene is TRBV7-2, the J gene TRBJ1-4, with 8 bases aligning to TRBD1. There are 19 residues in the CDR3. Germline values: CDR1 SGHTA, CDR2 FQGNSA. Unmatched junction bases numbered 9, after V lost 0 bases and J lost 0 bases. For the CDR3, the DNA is TGTGCCAGCAGCTTAGCGGCAGGGGGCGTTGTGTCAACTAATGAAAAACTGTTTTTT. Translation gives CASSLAAGGVVSTNEKLFF. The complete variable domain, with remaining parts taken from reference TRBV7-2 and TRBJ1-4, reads GAGVSQSPSNKVTEKGKDVELRCDPISGHTALYWYRQSLGQGLEFLIYFQGNSAPDKSGLPSDRFSAERTGGSVSTLTIQRTQQEDSAVYLCASSLAAGGVVSTNEKLFFGSGTQLSVL.